The source of this TCR beta chain is a study of blood T cell repertoires in COVID-19. Study overall: Spain, Italy and the United States supplied samples that represented acute and convalescent COVID-19.

This CDR3 region has 15 residues. Germline V lookup: CDR1 MNHEY, CDR2 SMNVEV (reference sequence). V lost 6 bases, J lost 3 bases, and 18 bases lay in between. This clone was picked up a small number of times. Profiled with immunoSEQ multiplex PCR; TCRdb holds only in-frame clones, not every one. The sample carries approximately 250,000 clones, roughly 80% recorded once. J is TRBJ2-7 and V is TRBV27; D may be TRBD1 (5 bases). The TCR sequence derives from a man between 60 and 75 years old who had recovered from COVID-19. Material: peripheral blood. The CDR3 coding sequence is TGTGCCAGCAGCAGTAGGGGTCGGGTAGTCTACGAGCAGTACTTC. Its protein is CASSSRGRVVYEQYF.